The 6 T cell receptor beta chains reported below all come from one sample, sequenced in a study of cytomegalovirus exposure and HLA in healthy donors. Measured with immunoSEQ multiplex PCR; TCRdb has only the in-frame clones, and not every one. The table shows some 170,000 clones, with 86% occurring only once. Sequenced input: PBMCs. Receptor source: a woman younger than 30 in good health and CMV-seronegative.

This chain connects TRBV5-4 to TRBJ2-7, with 10 positions matching TRBD1. V gave up 2 bases and J gave up 1 base; unmatched junction bases: 3. CDR1 SGHNT and CDR2 YYREEE come from the germline V gene (reference sequence). This CDR3 contains 15 residues. CDR3 nucleotides: TGTGCCAGCAGCTTTAGGGACAGGGGTTCCTACGAGCAGTACTTC. The encoded protein is CASSFRDRGSYEQYF.

The V call is TRBV27, the J call TRBJ2-7, with D possibly being TRBD2 (6 bases). Per the germline V gene, CDR1 is MNHEY and CDR2 is SMNVEV (reference sequence). V gave up 1 base and J gave up 0 bases, with 10 bases separating them. The length of the CDR3 is 15 residues. The CDR3 coding sequence is TGTGCCAGCAGTTTATTGGGGGGAAGCTCCTACGAGCAGTACTTC. Protein sequence: CASSLLGGSSYEQYF.

The chain uses TRBV14 and TRBJ2-7; D might be TRBD2 (6 bases). There are 12 residues in the CDR3. With 1 base removed from V and 12 bases from J, the gap between germline ends came to 13 bases. The germline V gene encodes CDR1 SGHDN and CDR2 FVKESK. Written as DNA, the CDR3 is TGTGCCAGCAGCCAAGTGGAGGGTAAGCTGTACTTC. Translated: CASSQVEGKLYF.

This chain connects TRBV5-3 to TRBJ2-7; TRBD2 matches 16 bases. TRBV5-3 is recorded as an ORF, its role being uncertain. The CDR3 spans 17 residues. V was pared by 4 bases and J by 2 bases, with 6 bases of the junction left unmatched. CDR3 DNA: TGTGCCAGAAGCCCTGGCGGGACTAGCGGGAGGGCCTACGAGCAGTACTTC. Protein sequence: CARSPGGTSGRAYEQYF.

The V gene is TRBV30, the J gene TRBJ1-2; a possible D gene is TRBD1 (6 bases). There are 18 residues in the CDR3. Trimming took 4 bases from V and 8 from J, leaving 32 bases between them. Germline V gene sequence: CDR1 GTSNPN, CDR2 SVGIG (reference sequence). DNA for the CDR3: TGTGCCTGGACAGCCCTAGCCCTAGGCCACGACAGGAATGGGGGCTACACCTTC. This encodes CAWTALALGHDRNGGYTF.

The V gene is TRBV4-3, the J gene TRBJ2-5; the D gene is possibly TRBD2 (6 bases). Germline assignment: CDR1 LGHNA and CDR2 YSLEER. CDR3 length: 16 amino acids. The V gene lost 3 bases and the J gene lost 5 bases, with 19 bases spanning the gap. CDR3 protein: CASSQEGWVSGETQYF. The CDR3, as DNA: TGCGCCAGCAGCCAGGAGGGGTGGGTTTCGGGGGAGACCCAGTACTTC.